This T cell receptor (beta chain) was sequenced in a study of OX40 agonist ivuxolimab in advanced cancers. In the study overall: An anti-OX40 (CD134) antibody with agonistic activity, ivuxolimab, was administered to patients.

The ends were cut back, 7 bases at V and 5 bases at J, with 12 bases in the middle. The CDR3 is 11 residues long. Germline-derived CDR1 and CDR2 are DFQATT and SNEGSKA (reference sequence). Profiled with immunoSEQ multiplex PCR; TCRdb holds only in-frame clones, not every one. This sample has 70,000 or so clones; 86% occur once, and the top ten carry approximately 0.72%. This clonotype originated in an adult with an advanced solid tumor such as melanoma, head and neck, liver or kidney cancer. The genes are TRBV20-1 and TRBJ2-7; D gene uncertain. The specimen was CD4+ or CD8+ T cells sorted from blood, collected in a trial of the OX40 agonist ivuxolimab. CDR3 loop: CSVIRDHEQYF. The CDR3 region has the DNA TGCAGTGTTATAAGGGATCACGAGCAGTACTTC.